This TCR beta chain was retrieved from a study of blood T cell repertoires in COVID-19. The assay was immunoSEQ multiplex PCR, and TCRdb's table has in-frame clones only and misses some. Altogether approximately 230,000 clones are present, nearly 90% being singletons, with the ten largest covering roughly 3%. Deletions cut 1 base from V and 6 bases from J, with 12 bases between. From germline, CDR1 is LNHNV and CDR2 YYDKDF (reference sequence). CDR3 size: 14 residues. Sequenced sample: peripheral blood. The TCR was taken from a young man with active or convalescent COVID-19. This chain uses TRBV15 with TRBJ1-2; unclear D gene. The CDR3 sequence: CATSRAWAGDGYTF. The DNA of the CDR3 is TGTGCCACCAGCAGAGCGTGGGCGGGAGATGGCTACACCTTC.